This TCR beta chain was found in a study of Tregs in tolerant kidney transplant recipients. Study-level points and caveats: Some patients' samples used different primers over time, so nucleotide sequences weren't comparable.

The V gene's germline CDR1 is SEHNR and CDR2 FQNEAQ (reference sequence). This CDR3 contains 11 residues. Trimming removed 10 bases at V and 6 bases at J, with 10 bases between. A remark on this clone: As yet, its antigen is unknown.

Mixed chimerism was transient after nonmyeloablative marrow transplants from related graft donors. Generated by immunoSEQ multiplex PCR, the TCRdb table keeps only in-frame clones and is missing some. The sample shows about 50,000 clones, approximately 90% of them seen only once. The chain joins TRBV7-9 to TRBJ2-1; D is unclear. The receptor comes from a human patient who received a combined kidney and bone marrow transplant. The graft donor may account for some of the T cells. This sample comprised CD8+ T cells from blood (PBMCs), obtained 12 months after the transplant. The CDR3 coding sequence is TGTGCCACCATCCCCAGCAATGAGCAGTTCTTC. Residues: CATIPSNEQFF.